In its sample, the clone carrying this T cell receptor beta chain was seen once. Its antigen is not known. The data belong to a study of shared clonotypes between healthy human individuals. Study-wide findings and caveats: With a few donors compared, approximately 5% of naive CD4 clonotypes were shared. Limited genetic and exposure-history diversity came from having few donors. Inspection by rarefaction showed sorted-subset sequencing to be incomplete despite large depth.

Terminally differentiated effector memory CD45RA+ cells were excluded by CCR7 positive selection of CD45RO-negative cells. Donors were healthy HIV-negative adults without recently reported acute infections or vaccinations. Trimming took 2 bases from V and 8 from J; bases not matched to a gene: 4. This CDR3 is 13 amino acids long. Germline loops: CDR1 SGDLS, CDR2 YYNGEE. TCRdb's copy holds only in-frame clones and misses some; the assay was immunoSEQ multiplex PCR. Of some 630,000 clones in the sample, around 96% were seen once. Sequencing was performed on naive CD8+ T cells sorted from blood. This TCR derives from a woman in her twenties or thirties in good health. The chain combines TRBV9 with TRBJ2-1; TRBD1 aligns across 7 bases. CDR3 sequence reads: CASSVQGVDEQFF. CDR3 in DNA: TGTGCCAGCAGCGTTCAGGGGGTCGATGAGCAGTTCTTC.